This entry features one T cell receptor (beta chain) sequence. V shed 0 bases and J 4 bases; nucleotides not matched to a gene: 6. The germline V gene has CDR1 SGHRS and CDR2 YFSETQ. The CDR3 runs to 16 residues. This entry is derived from a study of blood T cell repertoires in COVID-19. Across the study: Donors in the United States, Italy and Spain gave samples during acute or convalescent COVID-19.

Study processing details: Amplification with reference gene primers provided the estimates of nucleated cell counts. Here immunoSEQ multiplex PCR was the method, and the copy in TCRdb shows in-frame clones only, minus some. D and trimming come from the DNA, and the V and J calls and clone size come from that table. The data hold about 150,000 clones, with about nine tenths observed a single time. This sequence originates from a woman in her 70s with acute or convalescent COVID-19. V is TRBV5-1 and J is TRBJ2-3, with 9 bases fitting TRBD2. The sample consisted of peripheral blood. CDR3 loop: CASSLDPSGVPDTQYF. CDR3 coding DNA: TGCGCCAGCAGCTTGGATCCTAGCGGGGTCCCAGATACGCAGTATTTT.